Below, 30 T cell receptor beta chains from the same sample are listed, as sequenced in a study of tumor-infiltrating lymphocytes in primary liver carcinoma. TCR beta cDNA came from approximately 490 ng total RNA, primed with a constant-region primer. Researchers made the TCR beta libraries by running three nested multiplex PCR rounds with slightly modified ARM-PCR. Forward primers for TRBV1-TRBV30 and a C-beta reverse primer served the first two PCR rounds, at roughly 10 cycles each. TCRdb independently ran MiXCR on the multiplex PCR reads; one entry per CDR3 protein. Among about 330,000 distinct CDR3 sequences listed, almost 65% were seen once. Unsorted whole blood supplied the blood RNA, and germline DNA was isolated too. Sequenced material: peripheral blood. These receptors were taken from a middle-aged man with primary liver carcinoma and hepatitis B virus infection.

This clonotype occurred once. This may come from a read error, since a much larger clone is one base off. Without the conserved terminal phenylalanine or tryptophan, this CDR3 likely stems from a read error. This rearrangement joins TRBV12-3 or TRBV12-4 to TRBJ1-6, with 8 bases matching TRBD1. With 3 bases clipped from V and 8 bases from J, the junction kept 9 bases outside the gene matches. CDR3 length: 16 amino acids. The DNA of the CDR3 is TGTGCCAGCAGTTTTAGTACAGGGGGTTTATATTCACCCCTCCACTCT. This encodes CASSFSTGGLYSPLHS.

This clonotype showed up many times. The V gene is TRBV28, the J gene TRBJ2-5, with 7 bases identical to TRBD2. V lost 6 bases, J lost 2 bases, and 6 bases stayed unmatched. The CDR3 is 14 residues long. The V gene's germline CDR1 is MDHEN and CDR2 SYDVKM. DNA for the CDR3: TGTGCCAGCAGCTGGGGGGGGGGACAAGAGACCCAGTACTTC. Amino acid sequence: CASSWGGGQETQYF.

To note about this clonotype: Since no conserved phenylalanine or tryptophan closes the CDR3, a read error is the likely cause. No DNA is shown, since the ends of the CDR3 on it are uncertain; the CDR3 is the one TCRdb lists. The chain combines TRBV29-1 with TRBJ2-7; TRBD2, the table's D call, was not compared with the DNA. Per the germline V gene, CDR1 is SQVTM and CDR2 is ANQGSEA. The CDR3 has 13 amino acids, counting both end residues. CDR3: CSVRTSGIYEQYI.

Worth noting for this clonotype: At one end the junction does not follow the germline gene, possibly because of a read error. The V and J genes are TRBV5-4 and TRBJ2-3; D is unclear. CDR1 is SGHNT, CDR2 YYREEE, per germline (reference sequence). This CDR3 comprises 14 residues. The CDR3, as DNA: TGTGCCAGCAGTCAGACCCAGGTCACAGATACGCTGTATTTT. Protein: CASSQTQVTDTLYF.

The chain combines TRBV11-2 with TRBJ2-2, with D perhaps matching TRBD2 (6 bases). This CDR3 is built from 11 residues. The germline CDR1 and CDR2 sequences are SGHAT and FQNNGV. CDR3 loop: CASGFSGELFF. The CDR3 DNA sequence: TGTGCTAGCGGCTTCTCCGGGGAGCTGTTTTTT.

Note on this clonotype: A read error may produce the germline difference seen at one junction end. V usage is TRBV5-6 and J usage is TRBJ2-5; possibly TRBD1 or TRBD2 for D (7 bases each). The CDR3 sequence is 15 residues long. Germline loops: CDR1 SGHDT, CDR2 YYEEEE. In DNA form, the CDR3 reads TGTGCCAGCAGCTTAGCGGGACAGTACCAAGAGTCCCAGTACTTC. This sequence encodes CASSLAGQYQESQYF.

The chain has TRBV28 and TRBJ2-3, with 7 bases fitting TRBD1. The germline CDR1 and CDR2 sequences are MDHEN and SYDVKM. There are 15 residues in the CDR3. V lost 2 bases and J lost 4; bases outside the gene matches: 6. The CDR3 nucleotides are TGTGCCAGCAGTTTAAGGGGACAGATGGCAGATACGCAGTATTTT. It is translated as CASSLRGQMADTQYF.

Regarding this clonotype: A single base separates this from a much larger clone, so it may be a read error. The chain links TRBV12-3 or TRBV12-4 to TRBJ1-1; 9 nucleotides line up with TRBD1. The CDR3 has 16 residues. V was clipped by 3 bases and J by 3 bases; unmatched bases: 8. This chain's CDR3 is CASSFGTGGRDTEAFF. The CDR3 DNA reads TGTGCCAGCAGTTTCGGAACAGGGGGCCGGGACACTGAAGCTTTCTTT.

The V gene is TRBV5-4, the J gene TRBJ2-7; D could derive from TRBD1 or TRBD2 (5 bases each). This CDR3 spans 17 amino acids. Per the germline V gene, CDR1 is SGHNT and CDR2 is YYREEE (reference sequence). Deletions cut 0 bases from V and 0 bases from J, with 16 bases between. The DNA of the CDR3 is TGTGCCAGCAGCTTGGATTCCGGGACCGCGAACTCCTACGAGCAGTACTTC. Its translation: CASSLDSGTANSYEQYF.

V is TRBV25-1 and J is TRBJ1-6; D unclear. The CDR3 contains 13 residues. V was pared by 5 bases and J by 7 bases, with 9 bases between. CDR1 and CDR2 from the germline V gene are MGHDK and SYGVNS. As DNA, the CDR3 is TGTGCCAGCAGTAGTGAGGGAAATTCACCCCTCCACTTT. Amino acid sequence: CASSSEGNSPLHF.

To note about this clonotype: Being one base from a much bigger clone, this may be a read error. This sequence joins TRBV6-1 and TRBJ2-1; D is perhaps TRBD2 (6 bases). Trimming took off 6 bases at V and 10 bases at J, with 16 bases between the two ends. Germline CDR1 MNHNS, CDR2 SASEGT. The CDR3 covers 13 residues. Here the CDR3 DNA reads TGTGCCAGCAGCGGGACTGGGCGCGGCGAGCAGTTCTTC. Its protein product is CASSGTGRGEQFF.

A word on this clonotype: A read error is possible here, since a much larger clone lies one base away. The V and J genes are TRBV6-2 or TRBV6-3 and TRBJ2-3; 9 bases match TRBD1. Germline V CDR1 and CDR2: MNHEY, SVGEGT. The CDR3 contains 17 residues. Trimming at V came to 0 bases and at J to 2 bases, leaving 6 bases not matched to a gene. The CDR3 sequence is CASSYSRQGVITDTQYF. DNA for the CDR3: TGTGCCAGCAGTTACTCGAGACAGGGGGTCATCACAGATACGCAGTATTTT.

The genes are TRBV29-1 and TRBJ2-7; 7 bases fit TRBD2. With V trimmed by 7 bases and J by 2 bases, 14 bases remained unmatched. The CDR3 sequence is 15 residues long. Germline values: CDR1 SQVTM, CDR2 ANQGSEA. The CDR3 region is CSALELASSPYEQYF. CDR3 sequence (DNA): TGCAGCGCCCTGGAACTAGCGAGCAGCCCCTACGAGCAGTACTTC.

Note on this clonotype: The junction departs from germline at one end; a sequencing error may be responsible. The V call is TRBV6-5, the J call TRBJ2-4; TRBD2 might be the D (5 bases). Looked up from germline, CDR1 is MNHEY and CDR2 is SVGAGI. This CDR3 contains 12 residues. CDR3 DNA: TGTGTCAGCACCGGGATATGGGACATTCAGTACTTC. It encodes CVSTGIWDIQYF.

The chain has TRBV11-2 and TRBJ1-1; the D is unclear. The V end was cut by 8 bases, the J end by 1 base, with 17 bases between. The CDR3 covers 15 residues. Germline CDR1 SGHAT, CDR2 FQNNGV. DNA for the CDR3: TGTGCCAGCTCAACATTATATTCAGAGAACACTGAAGCTTTCTTT. This translates into CASSTLYSENTEAFF.

With regard to this clonotype: A much larger clonotype is one base distant, so this may be a read error. The CDR3 DNA reads as TGCGCCAGCAGCCAATATCGAACAGATTCGCGGGAGCAGTACTTC. Amino acid sequence: CASSQYRTDSREQYF. The chain combines TRBV4-1 with TRBJ2-7; D not resolved. CDR3 length: 15 residues. Trimming took off 2 bases at V and 7 bases at J, with 18 bases between the two ends. CDR1 is MGHRA and CDR2 is YSYEKL in the germline V gene.

At least ten counts were recorded for this clonotype. The CDR3 DNA reads as TGTGCCAGCAGTTTAATGGAAGGAAGTCCGGAGACCCAGTACTTC. Its translation is CASSLMEGSPETQYF. V usage is TRBV12-3 or TRBV12-4 and J usage is TRBJ2-5, with unresolved D. This CDR3 has 15 amino acids. Trimming removed 2 bases at V and 5 bases at J, with 15 bases between.

A note on this clonotype: Given a much more abundant clone one base away, this may be a read error. V is TRBV10-3 and J is TRBJ1-2, with TRBD1 as a possible D gene (6 bases). With 5 bases removed from V and 5 bases from J, the gap between germline ends came to 12 bases. Germline CDR1 is ENHRY and CDR2 is SYGVKD. This CDR3 comprises 13 residues. CDR3 coding DNA: TGTGCCATCAGTCCCCCGGACAGATATGGCTACACCTTC. Protein sequence: CAISPPDRYGYTF.

The chain is built from TRBV4-2 and TRBJ2-7, with unresolved D. Germline CDR1 and CDR2: LGHNA and YNFKEQ. The germline V and J ends were trimmed by 9 bases and 1 base, with 19 bases remaining between them. This CDR3 region has 15 residues. This chain's CDR3 is CARGQGRILSYEQYF. Written as DNA, the CDR3 is TGTGCCAGAGGCCAAGGTCGGATACTGTCCTACGAGCAGTACTTC.

This clonotype was recorded only once. Because it lacks the conserved phenylalanine or tryptophan at the end, this CDR3 is likely a read error. The rearrangement links TRBV11-2 to TRBJ2-7; D is uncertain. Germline CDR1 is SGHAT and CDR2 is FQNNGV. The CDR3 consists of 12 residues. V dropped 5 bases and J dropped 3 bases, with 8 bases sitting between them. The CDR3 is CASSETDYEQYL. DNA of the CDR3: TGTGCCAGCAGCGAGACGGACTACGAGCAGTACTTA.

Points on this clonotype: This clone may be a read error of a much larger clone one base away. V usage is TRBV10-3 and J usage is TRBJ2-7; 7 bases align to TRBD1. Losses at the gene ends were 6 bases for V and 4 bases for J; bases not matched to a gene: 15. Germline CDR1 and CDR2: ENHRY and SYGVKD. This CDR3 is built from 16 residues. CDR3 sequence (DNA): TGTGCCATCAGAGAGGAAACCGGGACAGAGCCATACGAGCAGTACTTC. This sequence encodes CAIREETGTEPYEQYF.

The chain employs TRBV7-8 and TRBJ2-7; 11 nucleotides match TRBD1. The trim removed 1 base at V and 6 bases at J, leaving 5 bases unmatched. The CDR3 runs 15 residues. CDR1 and CDR2 from the germline V gene are SGHVS and FQNEAQ. The CDR3 spells CASSLDGQGASEQYF. The CDR3 DNA sequence: TGTGCCAGCAGCTTAGATGGACAGGGGGCGTCCGAGCAGTACTTC.

This clonotype was seen a few times. A clone one base away is much larger, so this may be a read error. The rearrangement links TRBV6-6 to TRBJ1-4; 7 bases align to TRBD1. CDR3 length: 14 residues. From germline, CDR1 is MNHNY and CDR2 SVGAGI (reference sequence). The chain's CDR3 is CVSSRDSGNEKLFF. CDR3 nucleotide sequence: TGTGTCAGCAGCCGGGACAGCGGTAATGAAAAACTGTTTTTT.

This clonotype was observed once. One end of the junction does not line up with germline, which may come from a read error. The rearrangement uses TRBV11-2 and TRBJ2-1; D gene uncertain. Germline values: CDR1 SGHAT, CDR2 FQNNGV. This CDR3 region has 14 residues. In DNA, the CDR3 is TGTGTCAGCAGCTTAGCCACAGCTACGAATGAGCAGCTCTTC. Its translation: CVSSLATATNEQLF.

This clonotype was observed many times. The chain couples TRBV6-1 to TRBJ2-7; 7 bases fit TRBD2. This CDR3 is built from 14 residues. Trimming at V came to 8 bases and at J to 2 bases, leaving 9 bases not matched to a gene. CDR1 is MNHNS and CDR2 is SASEGT in the germline V gene. The CDR3: CASLPPGGTYEQYF. In DNA form, the CDR3 reads TGTGCCAGCCTCCCCCCCGGGGGGACCTACGAGCAGTACTTC.

In regard to this clonotype: One junction end disagrees with the germline gene, perhaps due to a read error. The chain employs TRBV10-3 and TRBJ2-5; 12 nucleotides match TRBD1. The length of the CDR3 is 15 residues. Germline V gene sequence: CDR1 ENHRY, CDR2 SYGVKD. CDR3 DNA: TGTGCCACCAGTCGGGACAGGGGGCTCCAAGAGACCCAGTGCTTC. This sequence encodes CATSRDRGLQETQCF.

Concerning this clonotype itself: The junction does not match germline at one end; this may be a read error. The chain links TRBV28 to TRBJ1-2; possible D gene TRBD1, 6 bases. Germline CDR1 reads MDHEN; CDR2 reads SYDVKM. The CDR3 contains 16 residues. CDR3 in amino acids: CASSLASQGGGFGYTF. CDR3 nucleotide sequence: TGTGCTAGCAGTTTAGCTTCCCAGGGAGGGGGTTTCGGCTACACCTTC.

The chain joins TRBV11-1 to TRBJ1-2; 10 nucleotides agree with TRBD1. The junction had 8 bases not matched to a gene; V was cut back by 3 bases and J by 13 bases. From germline, CDR1 is SGHAT and CDR2 FQDESV (reference sequence). The CDR3 is 13 residues long. In nucleotides, the CDR3 is TGTGCCAGCAGCTTGACAGGGGGCTATTGCTGCACCTTC. Its translation: CASSLTGGYCCTF.

The chain employs TRBV6-2 or TRBV6-3 and TRBJ1-3, with D possibly being TRBD1 (6 bases). Germline CDR1 is MNHEY and CDR2 is SVGEGT. Trimming shortened V by 6 bases and J by 0 bases, and 18 bases separated the two germline ends. The CDR3 spans 17 residues. CDR3 DNA: TGTGCCAGCAGACCACTTGTACAGGGCATCTCTGGAAACACCATATATTTT. Translating gives CASRPLVQGISGNTIYF.

The chain employs TRBV18 and TRBJ1-4, with D unresolved. This CDR3 is 14 amino acids long. The germline V and J ends were trimmed by 6 bases and 5 bases, with 13 bases remaining between them. CDR1 is KGHSH and CDR2 is LQKENI in the germline V gene. The DNA for the CDR3 is TGTGCCAGCTCGTCCAAAGGTTTGAATGAAAAACTGTTTTTT. Its protein product is CASSSKGLNEKLFF.